The rows below give T cell receptor beta chains drawn from one sample of a study of T cell responses to AZD1222 COVID-19 vaccine. The method was immunoSEQ multiplex PCR; TCRdb's version includes in-frame clones alone and lacks a portion of them. This table has over 95,000 clones, roughly 88% appearing once. The source material was peripheral blood, sampled on day 0 of AZD1222 vaccination. The receptors derive from an adult in good health. CDR3s include the opening cysteine and the closing phenylalanine or tryptophan. D genes are given only for firm matches. The listing skips clone size in some rows; elsewhere it reads once, few, many or a size class.

v_call	clone_size	j_call	d_call	cdr3_aa	cdr3_nt
TRBV7-9	NA	TRBJ2-5	NA	CASSLEVTAEETQYF	TGTGCCAGCAGCTTAGAAGTCACGGCAGAAGAGACCCAGTACTTC
TRBV4-3	NA	TRBJ1-2	TRBD1	CASSHGQGSYGYTF	TGCGCCAGCAGCCATGGACAGGGGAGCTATGGCTACACCTTC
TRBV30	NA	TRBJ1-1	NA	CAWSSSRGLGVNTEAFF	TGTGCCTGGAGTAGTTCAAGGGGCCTCGGTGTGAACACTGAAGCTTTCTTT
TRBV2	NA	TRBJ1-6	NA	CASSDTGSSSYNSPLHF	TGTGCCAGCAGTGATACAGGGTCTAGCTCCTATAATTCACCCCTCCACTTT
TRBV3-1/TRBV3-2	NA	TRBJ1-4	NA	CASSLQEGKLFF	TGTGCCAGCAGCCTCCAAGAAGGGAAACTGTTTTTT
TRBV5-1	NA	TRBJ1-1	TRBD1	CASSLADRGNTEAFF	TGCGCCAGCAGCTTGGCGGACAGGGGGAACACTGAAGCTTTCTTT
TRBV21-1	NA	TRBJ2-1	NA	CASSPPGVRPKRWTSGNEQFF	TGTGCCAGCAGCCCCCCGGGCGTTAGGCCAAAAAGATGGACTAGCGGCAATGAGCAGTTCTTC
TRBV10-3	NA	TRBJ2-7	TRBD2	CAISEALAGTYEQYF	TGTGCCATCAGTGAGGCCCTAGCGGGGACCTACGAGCAGTACTTC
TRBV10-1	NA	TRBJ1-1	NA	CASNPGKVPPTEAFF	TGCGCCAGCAACCCGGGGAAGGTCCCACCAACTGAAGCTTTCTTT
TRBV7-9	NA	TRBJ1-1	TRBD1	CASSQDGDRHTEAFF	TGTGCCAGCAGCCAAGACGGGGACAGACACACTGAAGCTTTCTTT
TRBV28	NA	TRBJ1-1	NA	CASSLYGENTEAFF	TGTGCCAGCAGTTTATATGGGGAGAACACTGAAGCTTTCTTT
TRBV3-1/TRBV3-2	NA	TRBJ2-2	NA	CASSHWDTGELFF	TGTGCCAGCAGCCATTGGGACACCGGGGAGCTGTTTTTT
TRBV19	NA	TRBJ1-4	TRBD1	CASSTGQYEKLFF	TGTGCCAGTAGTACGGGACAGTATGAAAAACTGTTTTTT
TRBV9	NA	TRBJ1-1	NA	CASSEGQFNTEAFF	TGTGCCAGCAGCGAAGGACAGTTTAACACTGAAGCTTTCTTT
TRBV27	NA	TRBJ1-1	NA	CASSLFQNTEAFF	TGTGCCAGCAGTTTATTCCAGAACACTGAAGCTTTCTTT
TRBV3-1/TRBV3-2	once	TRBJ1-2	TRBD1	CASSQGPGLTGGAYGYTF	TGTGCCAGCAGCCAAGGACCAGGCCTGACAGGGGGCGCTTATGGCTACACCTTC
TRBV19	NA	TRBJ1-1	NA	CASSTRPGTNTEAFF	TGTGCCAGTAGTACCCGACCGGGAACTAACACTGAAGCTTTCTTT
TRBV7-7	NA	TRBJ2-5	NA	CASSYSLGPIQETQYF	TGTGCCAGCAGCTACAGTCTGGGCCCAATCCAAGAGACCCAGTACTTC
TRBV10-3	NA	TRBJ2-5	TRBD2	CAISRTTSAQETQYF	TGTGCCATCAGTCGGACGACTAGCGCCCAAGAGACCCAGTACTTC
TRBV19	NA	TRBJ2-7	TRBD1	CASSRTGVSYEQYF	TGTGCCAGTAGTCGGACAGGCGTTTCCTACGAGCAGTACTTC
TRBV7-9	few	TRBJ1-4	NA	CASSFLAEKLFF	TGTGCCAGCAGCTTCCTGGCTGAAAAACTGTTTTTT
TRBV5-1	NA	TRBJ2-7	TRBD2	CASSLELADYYEQYF	TGCGCCAGCAGCTTGGAACTAGCGGACTACTACGAGCAGTACTTC
TRBV30	NA	TRBJ1-1	NA	CAWSVRQRNTEAFF	TGTGCCTGGAGTGTACGACAGAGGAACACTGAAGCTTTCTTT
TRBV24-1	NA	TRBJ2-4	TRBD1	CATSRGGRTGKNIQYF	TGTGCCACCAGCAGGGGCGGCAGGACAGGCAAAAACATTCAGTACTTC
TRBV3-1/TRBV3-2	NA	TRBJ1-1	NA	CASSQEKAEAFF	TGTGCCAGCAGCCAAGAGAAGGCGGAAGCTTTCTTT
TRBV4-1	NA	TRBJ1-6	NA	CASSQDNFGNSPLHF	TGCGCCAGCAGCCAAGATAACTTTGGGAATTCACCCCTCCACTTT
TRBV2	NA	TRBJ2-5	NA	CASKEGGGSETQYF	TGTGCCAGCAAGGAGGGGGGCGGATCAGAGACCCAGTACTTC
TRBV21-1	few	TRBJ2-7	NA	CASSRDRGSYEQYF	TGTGCCAGCAGCCGGGACAGGGGCTCCTACGAGCAGTACTTC
TRBV7-3	NA	TRBJ1-1	NA	CASSLSQDNEAFF	TGTGCCAGCAGCTTATCCCAGGACAATGAAGCTTTCTTT
TRBV3-1/TRBV3-2	NA	TRBJ1-1	NA	CASSQDGGNTEAFF	TGTGCCAGCAGCCAAGATGGGGGGAACACTGAAGCTTTCTTT
TRBV7-3	once	TRBJ1-1	TRBD1	CASSLVPGQGRNTEAFF	TGTGCCAGCAGCTTAGTCCCGGGACAGGGTCGTAACACTGAAGCTTTCTTT
TRBV9	NA	TRBJ1-1	TRBD1	CASSVRGGHTEAFF	TGTGCCAGCAGCGTGCGAGGGGGCCACACTGAAGCTTTCTTT
TRBV11-2	NA	TRBJ1-1	NA	CASSLGGASTEAFF	TGTGCCAGCAGCTTAGGAGGGGCGAGCACTGAAGCTTTCTTT
TRBV19	NA	TRBJ1-2	TRBD1	CASSIGQGAIYGYTF	TGTGCCAGTAGTATCGGGCAGGGGGCGATCTATGGCTACACCTTC
TRBV18	NA	TRBJ1-1	NA	CASSQDTSNTEAFF	TGTGCCAGCTCCCAGGACACGTCGAACACTGAAGCTTTCTTT
TRBV6-5	NA	TRBJ1-1	NA	CASSYIDTEAFF	TGTGCCAGCAGTTACATCGACACTGAAGCTTTCTTT
TRBV19	NA	TRBJ2-2	TRBD2	CASRRREGYTGELFF	TGTGCCAGTAGGAGGCGGGAGGGGTACACCGGGGAGCTGTTTTTT
TRBV27	NA	TRBJ2-1	NA	CASSLILGGGSYNEQFF	TGTGCCAGCAGTTTAATTCTCGGGGGTGGCTCCTACAATGAGCAGTTCTTC
TRBV9	NA	TRBJ2-3	NA	CASSVARQTDTQYF	TGTGCCAGCAGCGTAGCACGGCAAACAGATACGCAGTATTTT
TRBV19	NA	TRBJ2-5	TRBD2	CASSITSSGLGPMKTQYF	TGTGCCAGTAGTATAACTTCGTCGGGACTAGGCCCGATGAAGACCCAGTACTTC
TRBV7-8	NA	TRBJ1-3	NA	CASSPQGGGFSGNTIYF	TGTGCCAGCAGCCCCCAGGGAGGTGGTTTCTCTGGAAACACCATATATTTT
TRBV7-8	NA	TRBJ2-1	NA	CASSSSGLNNEQFF	TGTGCCAGCAGCTCGTCGGGACTCAACAATGAGCAGTTCTTC
TRBV28	NA	TRBJ2-3	TRBD2	CASNSGRAADTQYF	TGTGCCAGCAATAGCGGGAGGGCTGCAGATACGCAGTATTTT
TRBV6-1	NA	TRBJ1-5	NA	CASSEALPAAGGGLPQHF	TGTGCCAGCAGTGAAGCGCTACCCGCAGCGGGGGGAGGATTGCCCCAGCATTTT
TRBV3-1/TRBV3-2	NA	TRBJ1-1	NA	CASSQQLTGPDTEAFF	TGTGCCAGCAGCCAGCAACTAACAGGGCCCGACACTGAAGCTTTCTTT
TRBV7-2	NA	TRBJ2-3	NA	CASSFILGAQYF	TGTGCCAGCAGCTTTATCCTAGGGGCGCAGTATTTT
TRBV10-3	NA	TRBJ2-7	NA	CAISESVYEQYF	TGTGCCATCAGTGAGTCAGTCTACGAGCAGTACTTC
TRBV19	NA	TRBJ2-3	TRBD2	CASSIVVGLGTDTQYF	TGTGCCAGTAGTATAGTTGTGGGACTAGGCACAGATACGCAGTATTTT